The 27 T cell receptor beta chains reported below all come from one sample, sequenced in a study of CD8 T cells in ankylosing spondylitis. TCRdb re-analysed the 5' RACE reads in MiXCR, keeping a single row per CDR3 protein. The sample consists of about 150,000 distinct CDR3 sequences, 7% to 8% of them appearing once. Sequenced: blood, either unsorted or a sorted T cell fraction (not recorded which). Receptors were obtained from a female donor with ankylosing spondylitis or in good health (not recorded which).

This clonotype was found many times. The chain has TRBV4-1 and TRBJ2-1; 9 bases fit TRBD2. CDR1 and CDR2 from the germline V gene are MGHRA and YSYEKL. The CDR3 sequence is 17 residues long. Germline trimming cut 4 bases from V and 8 bases from J; bases unmatched to any gene: 15. CDR3 DNA sequence: TGCGCCAGCAGCCCGGGGCTAGCGGGGCCCTCAAGCGATGAGCAGTTCTTC. It encodes CASSPGLAGPSSDEQFF.

The chain links TRBV20-1 to TRBJ1-1; a weak D match, TRBD1 (5 bases). V lost 5 bases, J lost 4 bases, and 11 bases lay in between. CDR1 and CDR2 from the germline V gene are DFQATT and SNEGSKA (reference sequence). This CDR3 has 12 amino acids. CDR3 region: CSARRAGTEAFF. The CDR3 DNA is TGCAGTGCTCGCAGGGCGGGCACTGAAGCTTTCTTT.

This clonotype showed up many times. The J gene is TRBJ1-1, the V gene TRBV5-1; 10 bases are a match to TRBD1. Germline loops: CDR1 SGHRS, CDR2 YFSETQ. Trimming cost V 4 bases and J 8 bases; bases outside gene matches: 11. This CDR3 region has 15 residues. The CDR3 protein is CASSHAGTGATEAFF. CDR3 DNA sequence: TGCGCCAGCAGCCACGCCGGGACAGGGGCAACCGAAGCTTTCTTT.

The sample holds many counts of this clonotype. V usage is TRBV12-5 and J usage is TRBJ2-1; D possibly corresponds to TRBD2 (5 bases). This CDR3 spans 16 amino acids. Deletions cut 0 bases from V and 5 bases from J, with 14 bases between. In germline, CDR1 is LGHNT, CDR2 FRNRAP. CDR3: CASGLVLGSADNEQFF. DNA for the CDR3: TGTGCTAGTGGTTTGGTACTAGGCTCTGCGGACAATGAGCAGTTCTTC.

This clonotype has only a few counts. The chain links TRBV20-1 to TRBJ2-2; TRBD2 is a possible D gene (5 bases). CDR3 length: 13 amino acids. Germline V gives CDR1 DFQATT, CDR2 SNEGSKA (reference sequence). The V end lost 4 bases, the J end lost 5 bases, and 11 bases lay between the germline ends. The CDR3 DNA sequence: TGCAGTGCTACCGAACTAGAGACCGGGGAGCTGTTTTTT. Translating gives CSATELETGELFF.

This clonotype was seen a single time. The chain couples TRBV28 to TRBJ2-2; D remains ambiguous. V shed 1 base and J shed 7 bases, with 10 bases lying between them. Germline lookup yields CDR1 MDHEN and CDR2 SYDVKM. The CDR3 runs 14 residues. The DNA of the CDR3 is TGTGCCAGCAGTTTATCCCCCTTGTACGGGGAGCTGTTTTTT. Protein product: CASSLSPLYGELFF.

This clonotype was seen many times. This rearrangement joins TRBV4-2 to TRBJ2-3; D could derive from TRBD1 or TRBD2 (5 bases each). V shed 4 bases and J shed 4 bases, with 12 bases lying between them. Germline CDR1 LGHNA, CDR2 YNFKEQ. The CDR3 is 14 amino acids. Written as DNA, the CDR3 is TGTGCCAGCAGCCCTCAACCGGGGCCAGATACGCAGTATTTT. Its protein is CASSPQPGPDTQYF.

This clonotype was observed many times. V usage is TRBV6-2 or TRBV6-3 and J usage is TRBJ2-7; D remains unclear. The V gene's germline CDR1 is MNHEY and CDR2 SVGEGT. Trimming stripped 5 bases from V and 0 bases from J, with 20 bases between. The CDR3 is 17 amino acids. In DNA, the CDR3 is TGTGCCAGCAGTAACCTGCTTTTGGCGGAGTCCTCCTACGAGCAGTACTTC. Its translation: CASSNLLLAESSYEQYF.

This clonotype was seen at least ten times. The chain carries TRBV10-3 and TRBJ1-1; no clear D gene. Trimming cost V 2 bases and J 1 base, with 5 bases left between them. The CDR3 is 13 amino acids. CDR1 ENHRY and CDR2 SYGVKD come from the germline V gene. As DNA, the CDR3 is TGTGCCATCAGTGAGAGACCGAACACTGAAGCTTTCTTT. Amino acid sequence: CAISERPNTEAFF.

This clonotype came up many times. The chain joins TRBV6-1 to TRBJ1-3; D is uncertain. CDR3 size: 13 residues. Per the germline V gene, CDR1 is MNHNS and CDR2 is SASEGT. Trimming shortened V by 3 bases and J by 0 bases, and 3 bases separated the two germline ends. The CDR3 spells CASSESSGNTIYF. CDR3 DNA: TGTGCCAGCAGTGAGAGCTCTGGAAACACCATATATTTT.

This clonotype was observed many times. The chain couples TRBV25-1 to TRBJ1-1; D perhaps matches TRBD1 (5 bases). The ends were cut back, 6 bases at V and 5 bases at J, with 19 bases in the middle. The CDR3 is 15 amino acids. Germline lookup yields CDR1 MGHDK and CDR2 SYGVNS. CDR3 sequence (DNA): TGTGCCAGCAGCGCTACTTCCCTGGGGGGGACTGAAGCTTTCTTT. Protein product: CASSATSLGGTEAFF.

There are many counts of this clonotype. The V gene is TRBV12-3 or TRBV12-4, the J gene TRBJ1-5; D gene uncertain. The ends were cut back, 7 bases at V and 1 base at J, with 11 bases in the middle. The CDR3 totals 14 residues. The CDR3 reads CASTHASSNQPQHF. The CDR3 region has the DNA TGTGCCAGCACCCATGCCAGCAGCAATCAGCCCCAGCATTTT.

This clonotype showed up many times. The V gene is TRBV18, the J gene TRBJ1-2; D remains unclear. CDR1 and CDR2 from the germline V gene are KGHSH and LQKENI. The CDR3 has 13 residues. The germline V and J ends were trimmed by 0 bases and 1 base, with 3 bases remaining between them. The CDR3 DNA is TGTGCCAGCTCACCACCGAGTAACTATGGCTACACCTTC. It translates to CASSPPSNYGYTF.

Ten or more counts support this clonotype. V and J are TRBV4-2 and TRBJ2-7; 9 positions agree with TRBD1. The trim removed 3 bases at V and 4 bases at J, leaving 4 bases unmatched. The CDR3 is made up of 14 amino acids. Germline V gene lookup returns CDR1 LGHNA and CDR2 YNFKEQ. The CDR3 region is CASSQDRGSYEQYF. CDR3 sequence (DNA): TGTGCCAGCAGCCAGGACAGGGGAAGTTACGAGCAGTACTTC.

This clonotype was observed many times. The gene calls are TRBV3-1 and TRBJ1-1; 7 bases are shared with TRBD1. The V gene end was trimmed by 3 bases and the J gene end by 8 bases; junction bases not matched to a gene: 12. Looked up from germline, CDR1 is LGHDT and CDR2 is YNNKEL (reference sequence). CDR3 length: 15 amino acids. CDR3 protein: CASSHTGAPILEAFF. The CDR3 bases are TGTGCCAGCAGCCATACAGGGGCCCCCATTCTCGAAGCTTTCTTT.

The chain joins TRBV5-8 to TRBJ1-5; D is undetermined. Germline values: CDR1 SGHTS, CDR2 YDEGEE. Trimming left V 4 bases short and J 9 bases short, with 20 bases between. The CDR3 is made up of 15 amino acids. Here the CDR3 reads CASSLDSRLLWPQHF. In DNA form, the CDR3 reads TGTGCCAGCAGCCTGGACTCTAGACTTTTATGGCCCCAGCATTTT. Full variable domain (outside the CDR3, taken from reference TRBV5-8 and TRBJ1-5): EAGVTQSPTHLIKTRGQQATLRCSPISGHTSVYWYQQALGLGLQFLLWYDEGEERNRGNFPPRFSGRQFPNYSSELNVNALELEDSALYLCASSLDSRLLWPQHFGDGTRLSIL.

This clonotype appeared many times. Germline and junction disagree at one end, which may indicate a read error. The rearrangement joins TRBV6-1 to TRBJ1-5; tentative D call: TRBD1 (6 bases). Germline CDR1 and CDR2: MNHNS and SASEGT. CDR3 length: 16 residues. CDR3 region: CASSERQLKGDQSQHF. The CDR3 region has the DNA TGTGCCAGCAGTGAGAGACAATTAAAGGGGGATCAGTCCCAGCATTTT.

This clonotype was observed many times. The chain recombines TRBV5-1 with TRBJ2-3; 9 bases match TRBD2. After removal of 4 bases from V and 3 bases from J, the junction contained 9 bases not matched to a gene. CDR3 size: 16 residues. The germline V gene has CDR1 SGHRS and CDR2 YFSETQ. The CDR3 loop reads CASSRDRSGGTDTQYF. For the CDR3, the DNA is TGCGCCAGCAGCCGGGATCGTAGCGGGGGTACAGATACGCAGTATTTT. Using reference TRBV5-1 and TRBJ2-3 for the parts outside the CDR3, the full variable domain is KAGVTQTPRYLIKTRGQQVTLSCSPISGHRSVSWYQQTPGQGLQFLFEYFSETQRNKGNFPGRFSGRQFSNSRSEMNVSTLELGDSALYLCASSRDRSGGTDTQYFGPGTRLTVL.

This clonotype was observed many times. The genes are TRBV12-5 and TRBJ2-1; D call uncertain. The CDR3 loop spans 15 amino acids. Germline CDR1 LGHNT, CDR2 FRNRAP. Between the trimmed V and J ends, which lost 3 bases and 1 base, there was a span of 10 bases. CDR3 coding DNA: TGTGCTAGTGGTTTAAGTCGGTTTTCCTACAATGAGCAGTTCTTC. This gives the protein CASGLSRFSYNEQFF.

This clonotype was seen at least ten times. J is TRBJ2-2 and V is TRBV7-3; 7 bases are shared with TRBD1. Germline-derived CDR1 and CDR2 are SGHTA and FQGTGA. V was pared by 2 bases and J by 5 bases, with 8 bases of the junction left unmatched. This CDR3 is built from 16 residues. The CDR3 nucleotides are TGTGCCAGCAGCTTAGAGGGGGCCCTAGGGACCGGGGAGCTGTTTTTT. It yields the protein CASSLEGALGTGELFF.

There are many counts of this clonotype. J is TRBJ2-2 and V is TRBV2; 8 nucleotides agree with TRBD2. The junction had 7 bases not matched to a gene; V was cut back by 6 bases and J by 4 bases. Germline lookup yields CDR1 SNHLY and CDR2 FYNNEI. The CDR3 extends over 15 amino acids. The CDR3 sequence is CASRARSGGTGELFF. CDR3 in DNA: TGTGCCAGCAGGGCCAGGAGCGGGGGCACCGGGGAGCTGTTTTTT.

This clonotype was picked up many times. The rearrangement joins TRBV3-1 to TRBJ1-2, with D perhaps matching TRBD1 (6 bases). V was trimmed by 1 base and J by 4 bases, leaving 19 bases between them. Germline V gives CDR1 LGHDT, CDR2 YNNKEL (reference sequence). This CDR3 is 17 amino acids long. CDR3 loop: CASSQVSRGHASYGYTF. The CDR3 bases are TGTGCCAGCAGCCAAGTTTCTCGGGGACATGCATCCTATGGCTACACCTTC. The complete variable domain, with remaining parts taken from reference TRBV3-1 and TRBJ1-2, reads DTAVSQTPKYLVTQMGNDKSIKCEQNLGHDTMYWYKQDSKKFLKIMFSYNNKELIINETVPNRFSPKSPDKAHLNLHINSLELGDSAVYFCASSQVSRGHASYGYTFGSGTRLTVV.

This clonotype was seen repeatedly, ten times or more. The V gene is TRBV29-1, the J gene TRBJ2-1, with 8 bases matching TRBD1. Germline V lookup: CDR1 SQVTM, CDR2 ANQGSEA. The length of the CDR3 is 15 residues. Trimming at V came to 5 bases and at J to 7 bases, leaving 13 bases not matched to a gene. CDR3: CSVQAGGAWGNEQFF. The CDR3 DNA sequence: TGCAGCGTTCAAGCAGGGGGCGCTTGGGGAAATGAGCAGTTCTTC.

This clonotype has just a few counts. The chain carries TRBV23-1 and TRBJ2-2; D could derive from TRBD1 or TRBD2 (5 bases each). TRBV23-1 is marked as an open reading frame, function uncertain. The CDR3 totals 15 residues. With 4 bases removed from V and 6 bases from J, the gap between germline ends came to 15 bases. For the CDR3, the DNA is TGCGCCAGCAGTCTCGCAGGGACGGTCGCCGGGGAGCTGTTTTTT. This sequence encodes CASSLAGTVAGELFF.

This clonotype was counted ten times or more. The J gene is TRBJ2-7, the V gene TRBV15, with no clear D. Germline lookup yields CDR1 LNHNV and CDR2 YYDKDF (reference sequence). Trimming pared 0 bases from V and 2 bases from J, leaving 11 bases between. The length of the CDR3 is 15 residues. The CDR3 region is CATSRDLVATYEQYF. CDR3 DNA sequence: TGTGCCACCAGCAGAGATTTGGTTGCAACCTACGAGCAGTACTTC.

At least ten counts were recorded for this clonotype. The chain employs TRBV28 and TRBJ2-7; D ambiguous. The germline CDR1 and CDR2 sequences are MDHEN and SYDVKM. V was shortened by 6 bases and J by 2 bases, with 14 bases between the two germline ends. The CDR3 spans 14 residues. CDR3 in amino acids: CASSRASVPYEQYF. For the CDR3, the DNA is TGTGCCAGCAGCCGAGCCTCGGTCCCCTACGAGCAGTACTTC. Together with reference TRBV28 and TRBJ2-7, the CDR3 gives the full variable domain: DVKVTQSSRYLVKRTGEKVFLECVQDMDHENMFWYRQDPGLGLRLIYFSYDVKMKEKGDIPEGYSVSREKKERFSLILESASTNQTSMYLCASSRASVPYEQYFGPGTRLTVT.

This clonotype was seen at least ten times. The chain is built from TRBV20-1 and TRBJ2-1; TRBD2 might be the D (5 bases). Deletions cut 5 bases from V and 8 bases from J, with 13 bases between. This CDR3 is built from 12 residues. Germline V gives CDR1 DFQATT, CDR2 SNEGSKA (reference sequence). CDR3 nucleotide sequence: TGCAGTGCTGGAGCCGGGATCGATGAGCAGTTCTTC. This codes for CSAGAGIDEQFF.